This T cell receptor beta chain emerged from a study of response to subunit inactivated influenza vaccine. Each CDR3 protein is one row after TCRdb ran MiXCR on the RT-PCR reads. The sample shows around 580,000 distinct CDR3 sequences, 14% of them seen only once. In its sample, this clonotype was seen a few times. The CDR3 has 15 residues. V was cut by 6 bases and J by 4 bases, with 15 bases left in between. The germline gives CDR1 MRHNA, CDR2 SNTAGT. The clonotype was recovered from a man between 45 and 60 years old who received an inactivated influenza vaccine. Sequenced material: PBMCs from blood, taken 12 days after vaccination. J is TRBJ2-2 and V is TRBV6-4, with a possible D match to TRBD1 (5 bases). Here the CDR3 DNA reads TGTGCCAGCAGCGAGAACTTCAGGGTCACCGGGGAGCTGTTTTTT. Residues: CASSENFRVTGELFF.